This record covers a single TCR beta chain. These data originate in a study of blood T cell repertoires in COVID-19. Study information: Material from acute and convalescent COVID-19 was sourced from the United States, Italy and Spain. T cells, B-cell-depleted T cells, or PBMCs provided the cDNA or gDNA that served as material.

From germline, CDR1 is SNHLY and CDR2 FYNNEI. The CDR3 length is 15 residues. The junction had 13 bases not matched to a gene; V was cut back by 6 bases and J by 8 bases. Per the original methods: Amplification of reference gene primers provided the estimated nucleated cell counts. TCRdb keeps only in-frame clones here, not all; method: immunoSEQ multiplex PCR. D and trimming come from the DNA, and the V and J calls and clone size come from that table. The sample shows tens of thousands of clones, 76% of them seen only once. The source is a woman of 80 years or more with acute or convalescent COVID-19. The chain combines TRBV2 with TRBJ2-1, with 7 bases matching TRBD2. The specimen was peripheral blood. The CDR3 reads CASRDPRGRVDEQFF. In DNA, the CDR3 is TGTGCCAGCAGGGACCCTAGAGGGAGGGTCGATGAGCAGTTCTTC.